This passage covers 25 T cell receptor beta chains from one sample sequenced in a study of cytomegalovirus exposure and HLA in healthy donors. The PCR contained 60 Vbeta and 13 Jbeta primers. Data came from immunoSEQ multiplex PCR; TCRdb stores just in-frame clones and leaves some out. The sample has 95,000 to 120,000 clones; around 77% are singletons. The sequencing input was PBMCs. The receptors come from a woman in her 30s in good health and CMV-seropositive.

The chain employs TRBV4-1 and TRBJ1-1, with D possibly being TRBD1 (6 bases). The V end was cut by 7 bases, the J end by 2 bases, with 8 bases between. This CDR3 comprises 12 residues. Germline V lookup: CDR1 MGHRA, CDR2 YSYEKL. The CDR3 loop is CASMTGNTEAFF. CDR3 DNA: TGCGCCAGCATGACAGGAAACACTGAAGCTTTCTTT.

This clone came up a few times. The rearrangement links TRBV7-2 to TRBJ2-3; a weak D match, TRBD1 (7 bases). The germline V gene encodes CDR1 SGHTA and CDR2 FQGNSA. V was pared by 4 bases and J by 5 bases, with 13 bases between. The CDR3 is made up of 14 amino acids. The CDR3 coding sequence is TGTGCCAGCAGCTCGGGGGACAGTAGAGATACGCAGTATTTT. The encoded protein is CASSSGDSRDTQYF. The full variable domain, in which reference TRBV7-2 and TRBJ2-3 provide the parts outside the CDR3, is GAGVSQSPSNKVTEKGKDVELRCDPISGHTALYWYRQSLGQGLEFLIYFQGNSAPDKSGLPSDRFSAERTGGSVSTLTIQRTQQEDSAVYLCASSSGDSRDTQYFGPGTRLTVL.

This chain links TRBV29-1 with TRBJ2-2, with a weak D call TRBD2 (6 bases). The ends were cut back, 6 bases at V and 4 bases at J, with 12 bases in the middle. The CDR3 is made up of 13 amino acids. From germline, CDR1 is SQVTM and CDR2 ANQGSEA. CDR3 sequence (DNA): TGCAGCGTCACGGGGGTGGGCACCGGGGAGCTGTTTTTT. Translating it yields CSVTGVGTGELFF.

V and J are TRBV18 and TRBJ2-4; perhaps TRBD1 as D (6 bases). The V and J ends lost 0 bases and 0 bases respectively, with 18 bases between them. CDR1 and CDR2 from the germline V gene are KGHSH and LQKENI. The CDR3 sequence is 19 residues long. In DNA, the CDR3 is TGTGCCAGCTCACCACCTATACTACCGGGACACCTAGCCAAAAACATTCAGTACTTC. Translated, it gives CASSPPILPGHLAKNIQYF.

The chain has TRBV27 and TRBJ2-5; D gene uncertain. The V end was cut by 0 bases, the J end by 2 bases, with 7 bases between. The germline CDR1 and CDR2 sequences are MNHEY and SMNVEV (reference sequence). The CDR3 contains 14 residues. CDR3 in DNA: TGTGCCAGCAGTTTATCGAACAGTCAAGAGACCCAGTACTTC. Protein: CASSLSNSQETQYF.

This chain uses TRBV4-1 with TRBJ2-5; 8 bases line up with TRBD2. Looked up from germline, CDR1 is MGHRA and CDR2 is YSYEKL. This CDR3 is 13 amino acids long. V dropped 4 bases and J dropped 5; count of bases not matched to a gene: 3. This CDR3 is CASSPAGAETQYF. CDR3 sequence (DNA): TGCGCCAGCAGCCCAGCGGGAGCGGAGACCCAGTACTTC.

J is TRBJ2-2 and V is TRBV7-9; no definite D call. The V gene lost 5 bases and the J gene lost 0 bases, with 10 bases spanning the gap. This CDR3 is built from 15 residues. Germline lookup yields CDR1 SEHNR and CDR2 FQNEAQ (reference sequence). The CDR3 DNA reads as TGTGCCAGCAGCCCAGGCCCTCCGAACACCGGGGAGCTGTTTTTT. Translated: CASSPGPPNTGELFF.

This clone showed up just a few times. V is TRBV7-9 and J is TRBJ1-2; unclear D gene. Germline CDR1 is SEHNR and CDR2 is FQNEAQ (reference sequence). This CDR3 comprises 13 residues. Trimming pared 5 bases from V and 7 bases from J, leaving 14 bases between. The CDR3 protein is CASSTYSEVGYTF. The DNA for the CDR3 is TGTGCCAGCAGCACGTACAGTGAAGTTGGCTACACCTTC.

The V gene is TRBV5-1, the J gene TRBJ2-1; TRBD2 matches 8 bases. This CDR3 is built from 16 residues. CDR1 is SGHRS and CDR2 is YFSETQ in the germline V gene. V gave up 5 bases and J gave up 8 bases; unmatched junction bases: 15. The CDR3 DNA sequence: TGCGCCAGCAGACTCCAGGGTCTAGCGGGTGTGGATGAGCAGTTCTTC. This sequence encodes CASRLQGLAGVDEQFF.

This clone has only a few counts. The chain employs TRBV12-5 and TRBJ1-6; D not certain. The CDR3 length is 13 residues. Germline assignment: CDR1 LGHNT and CDR2 FRNRAP. The V end lost 0 bases, the J end lost 9 bases, and 6 bases lay between the germline ends. CDR3 DNA sequence: TGTGCTAGTGGTTTGGTTCGGGGTTCACCCCTCCACTTT. It translates to CASGLVRGSPLHF.

This rearrangement joins TRBV28 to TRBJ2-4, with D perhaps matching TRBD1 (6 bases). The CDR3 loop spans 16 amino acids. Trimming left V 6 bases short and J 5 bases short, with 20 bases between. Germline loops: CDR1 MDHEN, CDR2 SYDVKM. CDR3 DNA sequence: TGTGCCAGCAGCTCCGAACCCGACAGGCCGCAAAACATTCAGTACTTC. Its translation: CASSSEPDRPQNIQYF.

The genes are TRBV7-2 and TRBJ1-1; D perhaps matches TRBD1 (5 bases). Germline CDR1 and CDR2: SGHTA and FQGNSA. The CDR3 is 14 amino acids. Trimming removed 3 bases from V and 4 bases from J, with 12 bases in between. CDR3 DNA sequence: TGTGCCAGCAGCTTTTCCCGGGGGAGCACTGAAGCTTTCTTT. Its protein product is CASSFSRGSTEAFF.

J is TRBJ1-2 and V is TRBV19; 9 bases align to TRBD1. Trimming cost V 8 bases and J 8 bases; bases outside gene matches: 12. The CDR3 totals 14 residues. Germline-derived CDR1 and CDR2 are LNHDA and SQIVND (reference sequence). CDR3: CASAPGTGFGGYTF. The CDR3, as DNA: TGTGCCAGTGCCCCCGGGACAGGGTTCGGGGGCTACACCTTC.

The chain combines TRBV28 with TRBJ1-2; weak D call: TRBD1 (6 bases). CDR1 is MDHEN, CDR2 SYDVKM, per germline. V was cut by 3 bases and J by 8 bases, with 13 bases left in between. The CDR3 consists of 13 residues. DNA of the CDR3: TGTGCCAGCAGTTTCAGAGGGGGTCGGGGCTACACCTTC. Its protein is CASSFRGGRGYTF.

Of note for this clone: Distinct nucleotide sequences in the sample also encode this CDR3. This rearrangement joins TRBV29-1 to TRBJ1-2; D gene uncertain. V lost 2 bases and J lost 2, with 3 bases in between. This CDR3 is 11 amino acids long. Germline assignment: CDR1 SQVTM and CDR2 ANQGSEA. The CDR3 loop reads CSVEQNYGYTF. CDR3 DNA sequence: TGCAGCGTTGAACAGAACTATGGCTACACCTTC.

The V gene is TRBV4-1, the J gene TRBJ2-7; 13 bases align to TRBD2. Looked up from germline, CDR1 is MGHRA and CDR2 is YSYEKL. V gave up 1 base and J gave up 0 bases; unmatched junction bases: 0. This CDR3 is built from 16 residues. The CDR3 loop reads CASSQGTSGSSYEQYF. The CDR3 bases are TGCGCCAGCAGCCAAGGGACTAGCGGGAGCTCCTACGAGCAGTACTTC.

For the CDR3, the DNA is TGTGCCAGCTCACTTATGAGCGGAGAGACCCAGTACTTC. The encoded protein is CASSLMSGETQYF. The V gene is TRBV18, the J gene TRBJ2-5; TRBD2 is a possible D gene (5 bases). Germline values: CDR1 KGHSH, CDR2 LQKENI. The CDR3 spans 13 residues. With 4 bases removed from V and 4 bases from J, the gap between germline ends came to 10 bases.

The rearrangement links TRBV7-9 to TRBJ2-2; 15 positions agree with TRBD2. The germline V gene has CDR1 SEHNR and CDR2 FQNEAQ (reference sequence). The trim removed 7 bases at V and 4 bases at J, leaving 13 bases unmatched. CDR3 size: 19 residues. CDR3 residues: CASTSGTSGGPRVTGELFF. For the CDR3, the DNA is TGTGCCAGCACGTCCGGGACTAGCGGGGGGCCGAGGGTCACCGGGGAGCTGTTTTTT.

This sequence joins TRBV7-9 and TRBJ1-2; the D gene is possibly TRBD1 (6 bases). CDR3 length: 12 amino acids. Per the germline V gene, CDR1 is SEHNR and CDR2 is FQNEAQ (reference sequence). Trimming removed 5 bases at V and 8 bases at J, with 12 bases between. The CDR3 here is CASSQNREGYTF. The DNA of the CDR3 is TGTGCCAGCAGCCAGAACAGGGAAGGCTACACCTTC.

The rearrangement uses TRBV9 and TRBJ1-1; D unclear. The CDR3 is made up of 15 amino acids. V was clipped by 2 bases and J by 0 bases, with 11 bases between them. Per the germline V gene, CDR1 is SGDLS and CDR2 is YYNGEE. The CDR3: CASSVSGGMNTEAFF. The CDR3 nucleotides read TGTGCCAGCAGCGTGTCAGGAGGAATGAACACTGAAGCTTTCTTT. Combining the CDR3 with reference TRBV9 and TRBJ1-1 gives the whole variable domain DSGVTQTPKHLITATGQRVTLRCSPRSGDLSVYWYQQSLDQGLQFLIQYYNGEERAKGNILERFSAQQFPDLHSELNLSSLELGDSALYFCASSVSGGMNTEAFFGQGTRLTVV.

Note on this clone: Germline and junction disagree at one end, which may indicate a read error. The genes are TRBV7-9 and TRBJ1-1; 9 nucleotides line up with TRBD1. Germline V gives CDR1 SEHNR, CDR2 FQNEAQ (reference sequence). The CDR3 spans 16 residues. In DNA, the CDR3 is TGTTCCAGCAGCTCCTTAGGGGACAGGGAGAACACTGAAGCTTTCTTT. Encoded protein: CSSSSLGDRENTEAFF.

J is TRBJ2-7 and V is TRBV19; 7 nucleotides align to TRBD2. The germline gives CDR1 LNHDA, CDR2 SQIVND (reference sequence). The CDR3 spans 14 residues. V lost 1 base, J lost 2 bases, and 2 bases stayed unmatched. The CDR3 here is CASSIGAGTYEQYF. DNA for the CDR3: TGTGCCAGTAGTATAGGAGCGGGGACCTACGAGCAGTACTTC.

The chain links TRBV5-6 to TRBJ2-3, with D possibly matching TRBD1 (5 bases). V lost 4 bases, J lost 1 base, and 16 bases lay in between. The CDR3 is 16 residues long. The V gene's germline CDR1 is SGHDT and CDR2 YYEEEE. CDR3 in amino acids: CASSVRQTSGTDTQYF. In nucleotides, the CDR3 is TGTGCCAGCAGCGTGAGACAGACATCAGGCACAGATACGCAGTATTTT.

The chain couples TRBV5-1 to TRBJ1-3; no reliable D call. V was trimmed by 7 bases and J by 0 bases, leaving 11 bases between them. In germline, CDR1 is SGHRS, CDR2 YFSETQ. CDR3 length: 14 amino acids. For the CDR3, the DNA is TGCGCCAGCCGGACGGAGGTCTCTGGAAACACCATATATTTT. The encoded protein is CASRTEVSGNTIYF.

The V and J genes are TRBV10-1 and TRBJ1-3, with 7 bases identical to TRBD1. V gave up 3 bases and J gave up 2 bases; unmatched junction bases: 1. The CDR3 contains 14 residues. The germline gives CDR1 WNHNN, CDR2 SYGVQD (reference sequence). CDR3 nucleotides: TGCGCCAGCAGTGAAGGGACAGCTGGAAACACCATATATTTT. Translating it yields CASSEGTAGNTIYF.